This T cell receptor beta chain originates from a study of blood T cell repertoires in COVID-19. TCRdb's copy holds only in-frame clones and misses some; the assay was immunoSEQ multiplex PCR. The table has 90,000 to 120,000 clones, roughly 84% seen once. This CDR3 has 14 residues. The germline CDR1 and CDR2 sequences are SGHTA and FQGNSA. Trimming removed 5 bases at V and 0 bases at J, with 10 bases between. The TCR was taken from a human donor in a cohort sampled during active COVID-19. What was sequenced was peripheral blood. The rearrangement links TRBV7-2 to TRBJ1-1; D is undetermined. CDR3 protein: CASSVRALNTEAFF. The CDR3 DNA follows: TGTGCCAGCAGCGTCCGAGCCCTGAACACTGAAGCTTTCTTT.